Listed below are T cell receptor beta chains from one sample, sequenced in a study of blood T cell repertoires in COVID-19. Data came from immunoSEQ multiplex PCR; TCRdb stores just in-frame clones and leaves some out. The sample records some 27,000 clones, around 88% being singletons. Sequencing was performed on peripheral blood. These receptors originate from a human donor in a cohort sampled during active COVID-19. Each CDR3 is given with its conserved first and last residue. Each record gives: clone size, D gene, V gene, J gene, CDR3 protein, CDR3 DNA. D genes are given only for firm matches. Only some rows state a clone size, as once, few, many or a class for expanded clones.

>NA|TRBD2|TRBV24-1|TRBJ2-5
CATSDLGAGGETQYF
TGTGCCACCAGTGATTTGGGGGCGGGAGGAGAGACCCAGTACTTC
>NA|TRBD1|TRBV6-5|TRBJ1-6
CASSYTGTGRSPLHF
TGTGCCAGCAGTTACACCGGGACAGGTCGTTCACCCCTCCACTTT
>NA|NA|TRBV12-2|TRBJ1-1
CASRQLEGAHTEAFF
TGTGCAAGTCGCCAGCTTGAGGGGGCGCACACTGAAGCTTTCTTT
>NA|NA|TRBV10-3|TRBJ2-2
CAISDGWRGNTGELFF
TGTGCCATCAGTGACGGGTGGAGGGGGAACACCGGGGAGCTGTTTTTT
>NA|TRBD2|TRBV11-1|TRBJ2-7
CASSLYGLGEQYF
TGTGCCAGCAGCTTGTACGGACTAGGTGAGCAGTACTTC
>few|NA|TRBV10-2|TRBJ1-6
CASSLTRAYNSPLHF
TGCGCCAGCAGCTTGACTAGGGCCTATAATTCACCCCTCCACTTT
>NA|NA|TRBV15|TRBJ1-4
CATSRAAGVGEKLFF
TGTGCCACCAGCAGAGCTGCCGGGGTGGGTGAAAAACTGTTTTTT
>NA|TRBD2|TRBV9|TRBJ2-2
CASSVAPLAGVDTGELFF
TGTGCCAGCAGCGTAGCCCCCTTAGCGGGAGTGGACACCGGGGAGCTGTTTTTT
>NA|TRBD1|TRBV28|TRBJ2-7
CASNSRTGDGGRGSYEQYF
TGTGCCAGCAACTCGAGGACAGGGGATGGGGGTAGGGGCTCCTACGAGCAGTACTTC
>once|NA|TRBV7-2|TRBJ1-6
CASSWPQNSPLHF
TGTGCCAGCAGTTGGCCTCAAAATTCACCCCTCCACTTT
>NA|NA|TRBV11-3|TRBJ2-5
CASSRRTGSEETQYF
TGTGCCAGCAGCCGTCGTACAGGGTCCGAAGAGACCCAGTACTTC
>NA|NA|TRBV6-6|TRBJ1-2
CASSTGEGTNYGYTF
TGTGCCAGCAGTACTGGGGAGGGGACCAACTATGGCTACACCTTC
>NA|TRBD2|TRBV9|TRBJ2-1
CASSVGGGLAGDIRKEQFF
TGTGCCAGCAGCGTAGGGGGAGGACTAGCGGGAGATATACGCAAGGAGCAGTTCTTC
>NA|TRBD1|TRBV5-1|TRBJ2-2
CASSFHSGGWTGELFF
TGCGCCAGCAGCTTTCACTCAGGGGGCTGGACCGGGGAGCTGTTTTTT
>few|NA|TRBV5-6|TRBJ2-1
CASSYTGKLTYNEQFF
TGTGCCAGCAGCTATACAGGGAAGCTTACCTACAATGAGCAGTTCTTC
>NA|TRBD1|TRBV28|TRBJ2-7
CASSLWQTGPHEQYF
TGTGCCAGCAGTTTATGGCAGACAGGGCCGCACGAGCAGTACTTC
>NA|TRBD2|TRBV5-5|TRBJ2-5
CASSTPASGRNQETQYF
TGTGCCAGCAGCACCCCGGCTAGCGGGAGGAACCAAGAGACCCAGTACTTC
>NA|NA|TRBV6-5|TRBJ1-2
CASSYSRAYGYTF
TGTGCCAGCAGTTATTCCAGGGCCTATGGCTACACCTTC
>NA|NA|TRBV6-1|TRBJ2-7
CASSEALGPYEQYF
TGTGCCAGCAGTGAAGCGCTAGGCCCCTACGAGCAGTACTTC
>once|TRBD1|TRBV11-2|TRBJ2-1
CASSPWDRNNEQFF
TGTGCCAGCAGCCCTTGGGACAGAAACAATGAGCAGTTCTTC
>few|NA|TRBV5-1|TRBJ1-5
CASSLEGLQPQHF
TGCGCCAGCAGCTTAGAGGGTCTTCAGCCCCAGCATTTT
>NA|TRBD1|TRBV5-1|TRBJ2-2
CASSQRTGTNTGELFF
TGCGCCAGCAGCCAGAGGACAGGGACGAACACCGGGGAGCTGTTTTTT
>NA|TRBD1|TRBV6-2/TRBV6-3|TRBJ2-1
CASSWTGQATYNEQFF
TGTGCCAGCAGTTGGACGGGACAGGCTACCTACAATGAGCAGTTCTTC
>NA|NA|TRBV2|TRBJ1-2
CASSAEGCGYGYTF
TGTGCCAGCAGTGCTGAGGGTTGTGGCTATGGCTACACCTTC
>NA|NA|TRBV9|TRBJ2-3
CASSPPGGAPDTQYF
TGTGCCAGCTCCCCACCGGGGGGCGCGCCAGATACGCAGTATTTT
>NA|TRBD2|TRBV10-3|TRBJ2-7
CAISAWTSGAYEQYF
TGTGCCATCAGTGCCTGGACTAGCGGGGCCTACGAGCAGTACTTC
>few|TRBD1|TRBV4-1|TRBJ1-2
CASSPTGVNYGYTF
TGCGCCAGCAGCCCGACAGGGGTGAACTATGGCTACACCTTC
>NA|NA|TRBV18|TRBJ2-2
CASSIRATDSTGELFF
TGTGCCAGCTCAATCCGAGCGACAGATAGCACCGGGGAGCTGTTTTTT
>NA|NA|TRBV12-3/TRBV12-4|TRBJ2-7
CASSSVAAQYF
TGTGCCAGCAGTTCAGTGGCCGCCCAGTACTTC
>NA|TRBD2|TRBV11-2|TRBJ2-1
CASSAGLAGGFEQFF
TGTGCCAGCAGCGCCGGACTAGCGGGGGGTTTTGAGCAGTTCTTC
>NA|NA|TRBV5-5|TRBJ1-1
CASTFSLNTEAFF
TGTGCCAGCACTTTTAGCCTGAACACTGAAGCTTTCTTT
>few|NA|TRBV19|TRBJ1-2
CAREGGGYTF
TGTGCCAGGGAAGGAGGTGGCTACACCTTC
>NA|NA|TRBV7-9|TRBJ1-2
CASSLAGGTGYGYTF
TGTGCCAGCAGCTTAGCAGGAGGGACTGGCTATGGCTACACCTTC
>NA|TRBD1|TRBV18|TRBJ2-1
CASSRETTGEGQFF
TGTGCCAGCTCACGAGAAACTACAGGGGAAGGTCAGTTCTTC
>NA|NA|TRBV5-4|TRBJ1-2
CASSPQGDNYGYTF
TGTGCCAGCAGTCCACAGGGCGATAACTATGGCTACACCTTC
>few|NA|TRBV7-9|TRBJ2-5
CASRAGAAAQETQYF
TGTGCCAGCAGGGCAGGGGCGGCAGCCCAAGAGACCCAGTACTTC
>NA|TRBD1|TRBV4-2|TRBJ1-2
CASSQGEGGLSYGYTF
TGTGCCAGCAGCCAAGGTGAAGGGGGCCTCAGCTATGGCTACACCTTC
>NA|NA|TRBV2|TRBJ2-5
CASSAVETQYF
TGTGCCAGCAGTGCGGTGGAGACCCAGTACTTC
>NA|NA|TRBV5-4|TRBJ2-7
CASSLVPLQGGDDEQYF
TGTGCCAGCAGCTTGGTCCCCCTTCAGGGGGGAGACGACGAGCAGTACTTC
>NA|NA|TRBV7-2|TRBJ1-2
CASSLGSVSGYTF
TGTGCCAGCAGCTTAGGTTCAGTTAGCGGCTACACCTTC
>NA|TRBD1|TRBV6-1|TRBJ1-2
CASSEGTGYYGYTF
TGTGCCAGCAGTGAGGGGACAGGATACTATGGCTACACCTTC
>NA|NA|TRBV6-5|TRBJ1-3
CASSLRWSSGNTIYF
TGTGCCAGCAGTTTAAGGTGGAGCTCTGGAAACACCATATATTTT
>NA|NA|TRBV18|TRBJ1-3
CASSPLSQGVENTIYF
TGTGCCAGCTCACCACTATCCCAGGGTGTCGAAAACACCATATATTTT
>NA|NA|TRBV21-1|TRBJ2-7
CASSKESGLYEQYF
TGTGCCAGCAGCAAAGAGTCAGGCCTCTACGAGCAGTACTTC
>NA|TRBD1|TRBV6-5|TRBJ1-5
CASSYDRDNQPQHF
TGTGCCAGCAGTTACGACAGGGACAATCAGCCCCAGCATTTT
>NA|TRBD1|TRBV11-3|TRBJ1-1
CASSFTGGTEAFF
TGTGCCAGCAGCTTCACAGGGGGCACTGAAGCTTTCTTT
>NA|NA|TRBV19|TRBJ2-2
CASSISAGNTGELFF
TGTGCCAGTAGTATTTCCGCAGGGAACACCGGGGAGCTGTTTTTT
>NA|TRBD1|TRBV19|TRBJ2-5
CASRTGLGETQYF
TGTGCCAGTAGGACAGGGCTGGGGGAGACCCAGTACTTC
>NA|NA|TRBV10-3|TRBJ2-1
CAISESLGTVGYNEQFF
TGTGCCATCAGTGAGTCTCTGGGGACTGTCGGATACAATGAGCAGTTCTTC
>NA|TRBD1|TRBV5-5|TRBJ1-1
CASSLVQGDINTEAFF
TGTGCCAGCAGCTTGGTACAGGGGGATATAAACACTGAAGCTTTCTTT
>NA|NA|TRBV5-1|TRBJ1-5
CAVGFSESEHF
TGCGCCGTTGGTTTTTCCGAGAGTGAGCATTTT
>once|TRBD2|TRBV7-9|TRBJ2-1
CASTTSGNNEQFF
TGTGCCAGCACGACTAGCGGGAACAATGAGCAGTTCTTC
>medium-sized|NA|TRBV3-1/TRBV3-2|TRBJ1-2
CASSQGGNGYTF
TGTGCCAGCAGCCAGGGAGGGAATGGCTACACCTTC
>NA|TRBD1|TRBV27|TRBJ1-5
CASSPRPRTGDGNQPQHF
TGTGCCAGCAGTCCACGACCTAGGACAGGGGACGGCAATCAGCCCCAGCATTTT
>NA|NA|TRBV5-1|TRBJ2-4
CASSLAAEGRNIQYF
TGCGCCAGCAGCTTGGCCGCGGAGGGGAGAAACATTCAGTACTTC
>NA|NA|TRBV27|TRBJ2-7
CASSLRGTYSYEQYF
TGTGCCAGCAGTTTAAGGGGGACGTACTCCTACGAGCAGTACTTC
>NA|TRBD1|TRBV3-1/TRBV3-2|TRBJ2-7
CASSGPGTGGFEQYF
TGTGCCAGCAGCGGGCCGGGGACAGGGGGCTTCGAGCAGTACTTC
>NA|TRBD1|TRBV19|TRBJ1-1
CASTFRQGMRTEAFF
TGTGCCAGTACCTTCCGACAGGGGATGAGGACTGAAGCTTTCTTT
>NA|TRBD1|TRBV28|TRBJ1-4
CASSFQGALSVEKLFF
TGTGCCAGCAGTTTCCAGGGGGCTTTGTCGGTCGAAAAACTGTTTTTT
>NA|TRBD1|TRBV18|TRBJ2-7
CASSPPGQTTYEQYF
TGTGCCAGCTCACCACCGGGACAGACAACCTACGAGCAGTACTTC